The entry that follows covers one T cell receptor beta chain sequence. Its antigen remains unknown. Assay: immunoSEQ multiplex PCR; the TCRdb copy retains only in-frame clones and omits some. The table has fewer than 40,000 clones, roughly 95% seen once. The J segment lost 4 bases and the V segment lost 6 bases, leaving 8 bases of the junction unmatched. Germline V gene sequence: CDR1 SNHLY, CDR2 FYNNEI. This CDR3 region has 14 residues. This record comes from a study of T cells in tuberculosis. Study outcomes and limitations: Active tuberculosis alpha repertoires lay closer to GMM-specific TCRs than controls'. Active tuberculosis patients had shorter CDR3-alpha; the beta difference was nonsignificant.

Latent tuberculosis screening used tuberculin skin test and IGRA at entry. Each clinical donor contributed on average around 97,000 T cells from unsorted cryopreserved PBMC. The receptor comes from a donor aged 10 to 29 with latent tuberculosis or without tuberculosis infection. The specimen sequenced was PBMCs. The chain links TRBV2 to TRBJ1-1, with 7 nucleotides matching TRBD1. The CDR3 sequence is CASRDTGVSTEAFF. The CDR3 region has the DNA TGTGCCAGCAGGGATACAGGGGTTAGCACTGAAGCTTTCTTT.